The source of this T cell receptor beta chain is a study of technical replicates of blood from several donors. Measured with immunoSEQ multiplex PCR; TCRdb has only the in-frame clones, and not every one. The sample contains tens of thousands of clones, around 97% of which appear only once. Trimming pared 5 bases from V and 1 base from J, leaving 11 bases between. The CDR3 is 14 amino acids. In germline, CDR1 is PRHDT, CDR2 FYEKMQ (reference sequence). The count of this clone is one. The gene calls are TRBV13 and TRBJ1-1; no clear D. This receptor was obtained from a human donor in good health. The sequenced sample was T cells isolated from PBMCs. Here the CDR3 reads CASSPNPQNTEAFF. The CDR3 DNA reads as TGTGCCAGCAGCCCAAACCCACAGAACACTGAAGCTTTCTTT.